The 12 T cell receptor beta chains listed next were all sequenced from one sample in a study of T cell responses to AZD1222 COVID-19 vaccine (dated by TCRdb to the early 2020s). The library was produced with the immunoSEQ multiplex PCR assay. TCRdb limited this immuneACCESS table to in-frame rearrangements with V and J called. A share of clones is missing; checked studies link under half to unresolved V genes, and the rest is unexplained. The sample table shows 100,000 to 150,000 clones, and about 87% are seen once. Approximately 4% of the sample rests with the top ten. In light of the paper, this sample's time point label describes: baseline before first vaccination. The material sequenced was peripheral blood, taken on day 0 of AZD1222 vaccination. Receptor source: an adult in good health.

V and J are TRBV21-1 and TRBJ1-2; the D segment call TRBD1 is taken from the table without a DNA check. TRBV21-1 is assigned pseudogene status. This CDR3 has 14 residues. CDR3 region: CASSNQQPTYGYTF. For the CDR3, the DNA is TGTGCCAGCAGCAATCAACAGCCTACCTATGGCTACACCTTC.

J is TRBJ1-2 and V is TRBV4-3; 7 positions agree with TRBD1. V lost 3 bases to trimming and J lost 6 bases; unmatched junction nucleotides: 10. CDR1 is LGHNA and CDR2 is YSLEER in the germline V gene. The CDR3 sequence is 15 residues long. The CDR3 loop reads CASSQGAGGGHGYTF. CDR3 DNA: TGCGCCAGCAGCCAGGGGGCAGGGGGAGGGCATGGCTACACCTTC.

As to this clone: An end of the junction differs from the germline gene, which may be a read error. The chain combines TRBV14 with TRBJ1-1; perhaps TRBD1 as D (5 bases). Germline lookup yields CDR1 SGHDN and CDR2 FVKESK. This CDR3 has 14 amino acids. The CDR3 sequence is CASTQSRVGTEAFF. CDR3 nucleotides: TGTGCCAGCACCCAATCCAGGGTTGGAACTGAAGCTTTCTTT.

The CDR3 coding sequence is TGTGCCAGCAGCTTAGGTGATTATCAGCCCCAGCATTTT. Its translation: CASSLGDYQPQHF. V usage is TRBV7-8 and J usage is TRBJ1-5; unclear D gene. Trimming removed 1 base from V and 5 bases from J, with 6 bases in between. The germline V gene encodes CDR1 SGHVS and CDR2 FQNEAQ. The CDR3 extends over 13 amino acids.

This clone is a singleton in its sample. CDR3 loop: CASSLGGRQPQHF. CDR3 DNA: TGTGCCAGCAGCTTAGGTGGGCGTCAGCCCCAGCATTTT. This chain connects TRBV11-2 to TRBJ1-5; D uncertain. Germline loops: CDR1 SGHAT, CDR2 FQNNGV. The V end lost 1 base, the J end lost 6 bases, and 7 bases lay between the germline ends. The CDR3 is made up of 13 amino acids. The full variable domain, with the rest looked up from reference TRBV11-2 and TRBJ1-5, is EAGVAQSPRYKIIEKRQSVAFWCNPISGHATLYWYQQILGQGPKLLIQFQNNGVVDDSQLPKDRFSAERLKGVDSTLKIQPAKLEDSAVYLCASSLGGRQPQHFGDGTRLSIL.

The chain uses TRBV19 and TRBJ2-1; TRBD2 matches 7 bases. This CDR3 is built from 15 residues. J was trimmed by 4 bases and V by 4 bases; bases with no gene match: 7. Per the germline V gene, CDR1 is LNHDA and CDR2 is SQIVND (reference sequence). The CDR3 DNA reads TGTGCCAGTAGTACGGGTTTGGGGGGGTACAATGAGCAGTTCTTC. Translated: CASSTGLGGYNEQFF.

The chain recombines TRBV15 with TRBJ2-7, with TRBD2 identical over 7 bases. The germline gives CDR1 LNHNV, CDR2 YYDKDF (reference sequence). The CDR3 totals 14 residues. With V trimmed by 0 bases and J by 2 bases, 1 base remained unmatched. CDR3 amino acids: CATSREGGPYEQYF. CDR3 nucleotides: TGTGCCACCAGCAGAGAGGGAGGGCCCTACGAGCAGTACTTC.

Here the CDR3 DNA reads TGTGCCAGCAGTTGGAAGGGGAACACTGAAGCTTTCTTT. Its protein is CASSWKGNTEAFF. V usage is TRBV12-3 or TRBV12-4 and J usage is TRBJ1-1; D remains unclear. V gave up 4 bases and J gave up 1 base, with 7 bases separating them. This CDR3 has 13 amino acids.

This sequence joins TRBV6-6 and TRBJ1-1; a weak D match, TRBD1 (5 bases). This CDR3 has 14 residues. The V gene's germline CDR1 is MNHNY and CDR2 SVGAGI (reference sequence). V lost 2 bases to trimming and J lost 5 bases, with 12 bases between them. The CDR3 DNA reads as TGTGCCAGCAGTTACCAGACCTGGGGGACTGAAGCTTTCTTT. It specifies CASSYQTWGTEAFF.

The rearrangement uses TRBV20-1 and TRBJ1-4; D unresolved. The CDR3 runs to 13 residues. CDR1 is DFQATT and CDR2 is SNEGSKA in the germline V gene (reference sequence). The ends were cut back, 3 bases at V and 8 bases at J, with 13 bases in the middle. CDR3 region: CSASGWPGEKLFF. In DNA form, the CDR3 reads TGCAGTGCTAGTGGGTGGCCGGGGGAAAAACTGTTTTTT.

This clone appeared a few times. This chain links TRBV6-5 with TRBJ1-5, with D possibly being TRBD1 (6 bases). Trimming cost V 6 bases and J 9 bases, with 18 bases left between them. The V gene's germline CDR1 is MNHEY and CDR2 SVGAGI. The CDR3 runs 14 residues. The CDR3 coding sequence is TGTGCCAGCAGGGACAGTGGGCTATCAGGGCCCCAGCATTTT. Translated, it gives CASRDSGLSGPQHF.

The chain is built from TRBV7-2 and TRBJ1-1, with TRBD1 matching 10 bases. V shed 5 bases and J 2 bases; nucleotides not matched to a gene: 11. The CDR3 is 17 residues long. The V gene's germline CDR1 is SGHTA and CDR2 FQGNSA. CDR3 DNA sequence: TGTGCCAGCAGCCCCTATCCGGGACAGGGGATCAACACTGAAGCTTTCTTT. Encoded protein: CASSPYPGQGINTEAFF. The complete variable domain, with remaining parts taken from reference TRBV7-2 and TRBJ1-1, reads GAGVSQSPSNKVTEKGKDVELRCDPISGHTALYWYRQSLGQGLEFLIYFQGNSAPDKSGLPSDRFSAERTGGSVSTLTIQRTQQEDSAVYLCASSPYPGQGINTEAFFGQGTRLTVV.